A single sample is the source of the 25 T cell receptor beta chains below, sequenced in a study of blood T cell repertoires in COVID-19. Here immunoSEQ multiplex PCR was the method, and the copy in TCRdb shows in-frame clones only, minus some. The table shows about 87,000 clones, with over 70% occurring only once. Source material: peripheral blood. The origin of the receptors is a woman between 50 and 59 years old with acute or convalescent COVID-19.

The chain recombines TRBV4-1 with TRBJ2-6, with 10 bases identical to TRBD1. CDR1 is MGHRA, CDR2 YSYEKL, per germline. J gave up 4 bases and V 3 bases, and 9 bases lay outside the gene matches. There are 18 residues in the CDR3. As DNA, the CDR3 is TGCGCCAGCAGCCAGGCCCCGGGACAGGGGTCAGGGGCCAACGTCCTGACTTTC. This translates into CASSQAPGQGSGANVLTF.

V gene TRBV7-2 combines with J gene TRBJ2-1, with 10 bases that match TRBD2. This CDR3 has 16 amino acids. Germline V gene sequence: CDR1 SGHTA, CDR2 FQGNSA. The V segment lost 1 base and the J segment 6 bases; nucleotides outside the gene matches: 6. The CDR3 DNA follows: TGTGCCAGCAGCTTAGGAACTAGCGGGGTCTTCAATGAGCAGTTCTTC. Translating gives CASSLGTSGVFNEQFF.

The chain has TRBV19 and TRBJ1-5; D is possibly TRBD1 (6 bases). Germline CDR1 and CDR2: LNHDA and SQIVND (reference sequence). This CDR3 has 17 residues. The V end was cut by 2 bases, the J end by 3 bases, with 17 bases between. CDR3 protein: CASSIRRTVTDNQPQHF. CDR3 nucleotides: TGTGCCAGTAGTATACGCCGGACAGTAACGGACAATCAGCCCCAGCATTTT.

The rearrangement uses TRBV12-3 or TRBV12-4 and TRBJ2-7; no definite D call. V was trimmed by 2 bases and J by 6 bases, leaving 8 bases between them. The CDR3 length is 12 residues. CDR3 amino acids: CASSLSYAEQYF. DNA for the CDR3: TGTGCCAGCAGTTTAAGCTATGCCGAGCAGTACTTC.

This chain uses TRBV19 with TRBJ1-5; TRBD1 matches 10 bases. The CDR3 covers 15 residues. V lost 5 bases and J lost 9; bases outside the gene matches: 10. CDR1 is LNHDA and CDR2 is SQIVND in the germline V gene (reference sequence). CDR3: CASSPKTGGTGPQHF. The CDR3 DNA reads as TGTGCCAGTAGTCCTAAGACAGGGGGCACGGGGCCCCAGCATTTT. The complete variable domain, with remaining parts taken from reference TRBV19 and TRBJ1-5, reads DGGITQSPKYLFRKEGQNVTLSCEQNLNHDAMYWYRQDPGQGLRLIYYSQIVNDFQKGDIAEGYSVSREKKESFPLTVTSAQKNPTAFYLCASSPKTGGTGPQHFGDGTRLSIL.

This chain uses TRBV5-1 with TRBJ2-2; D is perhaps TRBD1 (7 bases). CDR3 size: 15 residues. With 4 bases removed from V and 2 bases from J, the gap between germline ends came to 12 bases. Germline V gives CDR1 SGHRS, CDR2 YFSETQ. The CDR3 DNA reads as TGCGCCAGCAGCAGCAGGGGGGCAAACACCGGGGAGCTGTTTTTT. Translated: CASSSRGANTGELFF.

This clone was picked up a small number of times. The chain recombines TRBV2 with TRBJ1-2, with TRBD1 as a possible D gene (5 bases). Per germline, CDR1 SNHLY and CDR2 FYNNEI. Trimming removed 2 bases from V and 0 bases from J, with 16 bases in between. This CDR3 region has 17 residues. For the CDR3, the DNA is TGTGCCAGCAGTGAACTCCCTTCAGGGCACCCTAACTATGGCTACACCTTC. It yields the protein CASSELPSGHPNYGYTF.

V usage is TRBV27 and J usage is TRBJ2-1; D remains ambiguous. The CDR3 covers 13 residues. The V end was cut by 4 bases, the J end by 10 bases, with 14 bases between. Per the germline V gene, CDR1 is MNHEY and CDR2 is SMNVEV (reference sequence). The CDR3 sequence is CASSSLGSWEQFF. The DNA of the CDR3 is TGTGCCAGCAGTTCACTTGGTTCTTGGGAGCAGTTCTTC.

This sequence joins TRBV28 and TRBJ1-5, with D possibly TRBD1 on 5 matching bases. Germline CDR1 is MDHEN and CDR2 is SYDVKM. The CDR3 runs 11 residues. V lost 6 bases and J lost 8, with 8 bases in between. As DNA, the CDR3 is TGTGCCAGCAGAAAACAGGAGCCCCAGCATTTT. It specifies CASRKQEPQHF.

V gene TRBV5-1 combines with J gene TRBJ1-3; D is perhaps TRBD1 (6 bases). The CDR3 covers 15 residues. Looked up from germline, CDR1 is SGHRS and CDR2 is YFSETQ. Trimming left V 2 bases short and J 0 bases short, with 9 bases between. Written as DNA, the CDR3 is TGCGCCAGCAGCTTAGGACAGTTCTCTGGAAACACCATATATTTT. Its protein is CASSLGQFSGNTIYF. The full variable domain, in which reference TRBV5-1 and TRBJ1-3 provide the parts outside the CDR3, is KAGVTQTPRYLIKTRGQQVTLSCSPISGHRSVSWYQQTPGQGLQFLFEYFSETQRNKGNFPGRFSGRQFSNSRSEMNVSTLELGDSALYLCASSLGQFSGNTIYFGEGSWLTVV.

This rearrangement joins TRBV19 to TRBJ2-1, with D uncertain. CDR1 and CDR2 (germline): LNHDA, SQIVND (reference sequence). This CDR3 comprises 12 residues. V lost 2 bases and J 8 bases, leaving 7 bases between the germline ends. In DNA form, the CDR3 reads TGTGCCAGTAGTATAACGGCGGATGAGCAGTTCTTC. This encodes CASSITADEQFF.

V and J are TRBV7-2 and TRBJ1-2; D remains unclear. The CDR3 length is 16 residues. The V end was cut by 5 bases, the J end by 4 bases, with 20 bases between. Germline values: CDR1 SGHTA, CDR2 FQGNSA. The CDR3 DNA reads TGTGCCAGCAGCCCACGGGCCTTTCAAGGGAGCTATGGCTACACCTTC. It encodes CASSPRAFQGSYGYTF.

V is TRBV10-3 and J is TRBJ2-1, with TRBD2 as a possible D gene (6 bases). The V gene's germline CDR1 is ENHRY and CDR2 SYGVKD. This CDR3 has 16 amino acids. V was pared by 0 bases and J by 0 bases, with 9 bases between. The CDR3 nucleotides read TGTGCCATCAGTGAGTCGGGGGGATTCTCCTACAATGAGCAGTTCTTC. Translation: CAISESGGFSYNEQFF.

This chain uses TRBV27 with TRBJ1-3; the D is unclear. Trimming removed 3 bases at V and 3 bases at J, with 9 bases between. Germline V gives CDR1 MNHEY, CDR2 SMNVEV (reference sequence). The CDR3 sequence is 14 residues long. CDR3 amino acids: CASSLAGVGNTIYF. The CDR3 nucleotides are TGTGCCAGCAGTTTGGCCGGGGTTGGAAACACCATATATTTT.

There are a few counts of this clone. The V call is TRBV7-2, the J call TRBJ1-5, with unresolved D. This CDR3 comprises 14 residues. Trimming stripped 5 bases from V and 1 base from J, with 9 bases between. Germline values: CDR1 SGHTA, CDR2 FQGNSA. The CDR3, as DNA: TGTGCCAGCAGCCCCGTGGGCAGCAATCAGCCCCAGCATTTT. This translates into CASSPVGSNQPQHF.

The J gene is TRBJ2-7, the V gene TRBV6-5, with D perhaps TRBD2 (6 bases). Germline V gene lookup returns CDR1 MNHEY and CDR2 SVGAGI. Trimming removed 6 bases at V and 3 bases at J, with 15 bases between. This CDR3 comprises 14 residues. The DNA of the CDR3 is TGTGCCAGCAGCACGGTGGGGAGGAACTACGAGCAGTACTTC. Encoded protein: CASSTVGRNYEQYF.

Here the CDR3 reads CASSLRDRSYNEQFF. In DNA form, the CDR3 reads TGTGCCAGCAGCCTACGGGACAGGAGCTACAATGAGCAGTTCTTC. V and J are TRBV7-2 and TRBJ2-1; 8 bases fit TRBD1. The junction had 6 bases not matched to a gene; V was cut back by 5 bases and J by 3 bases. CDR3 length: 15 amino acids. CDR1 is SGHTA and CDR2 is FQGNSA in the germline V gene.

CDR3 in DNA: TGTGCCAGCAGTTCTCGTGGAGGCGGATACCCCCAGCATTTT. Its translation is CASSSRGGGYPQHF. The chain is built from TRBV7-2 and TRBJ1-5, with no clear D. The germline V gene encodes CDR1 SGHTA and CDR2 FQGNSA. This CDR3 is 14 amino acids long. V was trimmed by 6 bases and J by 10 bases, leaving 19 bases between them.

The chain combines TRBV5-6 with TRBJ1-4; D gene uncertain. V dropped 1 base and J dropped 7 bases, with 5 bases sitting between them. The CDR3 runs 12 residues. Germline CDR1 is SGHDT and CDR2 is YYEEEE. The CDR3: CASSLRGEKLFF. CDR3 nucleotide sequence: TGTGCCAGCAGCTTGCGCGGTGAAAAACTGTTTTTT. The whole variable domain, remainder taken from reference TRBV5-6 and TRBJ1-4, is DAGVTQSPTHLIKTRGQQVTLRCSPKSGHDTVSWYQQALGQGPQFIFQYYEEEERQRGNFPDRFSGHQFPNYSSELNVNALLLGDSALYLCASSLRGEKLFFGSGTQLSVL.

The J gene is TRBJ2-7, the V gene TRBV28; maybe TRBD1 (6 bases). With 5 bases removed from V and 0 bases from J, the gap between germline ends came to 14 bases. This CDR3 spans 15 amino acids. CDR1 MDHEN and CDR2 SYDVKM come from the germline V gene. In DNA, the CDR3 is TGTGCCAGCAGTCTCCATACAGGGAACTCCTACGAGCAGTACTTC. Translating it yields CASSLHTGNSYEQYF.

The chain couples TRBV28 to TRBJ1-1; 7 nucleotides match TRBD1. The germline V gene encodes CDR1 MDHEN and CDR2 SYDVKM. The CDR3 sequence is 14 residues long. With 7 bases clipped from V and 3 bases from J, the junction kept 8 bases outside the gene matches. CDR3 protein: CASKQGGRDTEAFF. CDR3 bases: TGTGCCAGCAAGCAGGGGGGCAGGGACACTGAAGCTTTCTTT.

The chain uses TRBV5-4 and TRBJ2-3; 10 positions agree with TRBD2. V lost 2 bases to trimming and J lost 2 bases; unmatched junction nucleotides: 8. The CDR3 covers 17 residues. Per germline, CDR1 SGHNT and CDR2 YYREEE (reference sequence). The CDR3 loop reads CASSFWLAGANTDTQYF. The CDR3, as DNA: TGTGCCAGCAGCTTTTGGCTAGCGGGGGCGAACACAGATACGCAGTATTTT.

The chain links TRBV5-1 to TRBJ1-2; 7 nucleotides match TRBD1. V lost 3 bases and J lost 5; bases outside the gene matches: 4. CDR1 is SGHRS, CDR2 YFSETQ, per germline. This CDR3 is built from 13 residues. The CDR3 region has the DNA TGCGCCAGCAGCTCAGTGACAGGGTATGGCTACACCTTC. Translated, it gives CASSSVTGYGYTF.

V usage is TRBV6-5 and J usage is TRBJ2-3, with D perhaps matching TRBD2 (7 bases). The germline CDR1 and CDR2 sequences are MNHEY and SVGAGI. The V gene lost 6 bases and the J gene lost 1 base, with 14 bases spanning the gap. This CDR3 spans 15 amino acids. The CDR3: CASRHEGGRTDTQYF. Written as DNA, the CDR3 is TGTGCCAGCAGACACGAGGGGGGGCGCACAGATACGCAGTATTTT.

This rearrangement joins TRBV27 to TRBJ2-3; no clear D. Germline V CDR1 and CDR2: MNHEY, SMNVEV (reference sequence). The V gene lost 2 bases and the J gene lost 2 bases, with 5 bases spanning the gap. This CDR3 spans 13 amino acids. The CDR3 DNA reads TGTGCCAGCAGTTTAACTTCCACAGATACGCAGTATTTT. Translating gives CASSLTSTDTQYF.